The TCR beta chain described here comes from a study of spatial heterogeneity in lung cancer. Study findings and constraints: Ubiquitous expanded tumor TCRs showed up in blood more at resection than follow-up.

This clonotype was detected only a few times. No antigen is known for it. Described time point: sample taken at primary tumor resection. The authors sequenced whole RNA from tumor, nontumor lung or frozen PBMC without sorting. A single record per CDR3 protein comes from TCRdb applying MiXCR to the 5' RACE reads. The table lists about 23,000 distinct CDR3 sequences, around 4.6% of them singletons. The sample in question was PBMCs, obtained at surgery. This TCR derives from a male donor with early-stage non-small cell lung cancer.

The DNA of the CDR3 is TGCAGTGCCATTAGCAGGGACATTTACAATGAGCAGTTCTTC. Translating it yields CSAISRDIYNEQFF. V gene TRBV20-1 combines with J gene TRBJ2-1; TRBD1 is a possible D gene (6 bases). CDR1 and CDR2 from the germline V gene are DFQATT and SNEGSKA (reference sequence). The CDR3 totals 14 residues. The V gene lost 6 bases and the J gene lost 4 bases, with 16 bases spanning the gap.